In this sample, the clone carrying this T cell receptor (beta chain) turned up a few times. What it binds is unknown. Germline CDR1 and CDR2: DFQATT and SNEGSKA (reference sequence). This CDR3 contains 14 residues. V lost 6 bases to trimming and J lost 3 bases; unmatched junction nucleotides: 4. The authors ran a second PCR of about 7 to 12 cycles using a sample-barcoded 5' primer and a J-beta primer mix. Each CDR3 protein is one row after TCRdb ran MiXCR on the 5' RACE reads. The repertoire consists of about 1.5 million distinct CDR3 sequences, with roughly 40% occurring once and the leading ten covering 7% to 9.5%. These data come from a study of blood T cells in healthy people across ages. General study findings and limits: The diversity estimates, figures obtained from one million T cells, were considered underestimates. Versus aged donors, long-lived donors had higher diversity and more naive CD4+ cells.

The source material was blood. The sequence was obtained from a young woman in good health. The chain joins TRBV20-1 to TRBJ2-1; 11 bases agree with TRBD2. The CDR3 reads CSAKTSGDYNEQFF. The CDR3 nucleotides read TGCAGTGCAAAGACTAGCGGGGACTACAATGAGCAGTTCTTC.